This passage covers 9 T cell receptor beta chains from one sample sequenced in a study of T cell responses to AZD1222 COVID-19 vaccine. The assay was immunoSEQ multiplex PCR, and TCRdb's table has in-frame clones only and misses some. This table has about 97,000 clones, roughly 87% appearing once. The starting material was peripheral blood, obtained on day 0 of AZD1222 vaccination. The origin of the receptors is an adult in good health.

The rearrangement joins TRBV7-2 to TRBJ2-7, with D possibly being TRBD1 (5 bases). Trimming cost V 6 bases and J 10 bases, with 19 bases left between them. From germline, CDR1 is SGHTA and CDR2 FQGNSA. The CDR3 runs 13 residues. As DNA, the CDR3 is TGTGCCAGCAGTATCCTCAAGGGGCCCCCCCAGTACTTC. Amino acids: CASSILKGPPQYF.

The gene calls are TRBV3-1 (or the pseudogene TRBV3-2) and TRBJ2-1; TRBD2 matches at 9 bases. Germline V gives CDR1 LGHDT, CDR2 YNNKEL (reference sequence). The CDR3 totals 15 residues. J gave up 10 bases and V 3 bases, and 10 bases lay outside the gene matches. In DNA form, the CDR3 reads TGTGCCAGCAGCCAGGGAATAGCGGGAGTCGAAGAGCAGTTCTTC. It yields the protein CASSQGIAGVEEQFF.

CDR3 in amino acids: CASSSRLAGGIYEQYF. The CDR3 bases are TGTGCCAGTAGTTCACGACTAGCGGGAGGGATCTACGAGCAGTACTTC. This chain joins TRBV19 and TRBJ2-7; 14 bases map to TRBD2. CDR3 length equals 16 residues. The J segment lost 3 bases and the V segment lost 5 bases, leaving 6 bases of the junction unmatched. CDR1 and CDR2 (germline): LNHDA, SQIVND (reference sequence).

This chain uses TRBV2 with TRBJ2-1; D is perhaps TRBD2 (6 bases). Germline V gene sequence: CDR1 SNHLY, CDR2 FYNNEI. Between the trimmed V and J ends, which lost 6 bases and 6 bases, there was a span of 15 bases. The CDR3 has 14 amino acids. The chain's CDR3 is CASSYRGGFNEQFF. In nucleotides, the CDR3 is TGTGCCAGCAGCTACCGTGGGGGGTTCAATGAGCAGTTCTTC.

The chain links TRBV7-3 to TRBJ1-1, with 8 bases identical to TRBD1. Germline V gives CDR1 SGHTA, CDR2 FQGTGA. The length of the CDR3 is 14 residues. J lost 3 bases, V lost 5 bases, and 5 bases had no gene match. In DNA form, the CDR3 reads TGTGCCAGCAGCCTGACAGGGGTGGACACTGAAGCTTTCTTT. Translated, it gives CASSLTGVDTEAFF.

The CDR3 sequence is CASSPQWTDGNTIYF. In nucleotides, the CDR3 is TGTGCCAGCTCACCTCAATGGACAGATGGAAACACCATATATTTT. The V call is TRBV18, the J call TRBJ1-3; tentatively, D is TRBD1 (6 bases). CDR3 length: 15 amino acids. Trimming removed 3 bases from V and 3 bases from J, with 12 bases in between. Germline CDR1 reads KGHSH; CDR2 reads LQKENI.

With regard to this clone: Other DNA variants within this sample encode the same CDR3. The CDR3 DNA is TGTGCCAGCAGGTCCGGTAATCAGCCCCAGCATTTT. It yields the protein CASRSGNQPQHF. The V gene is TRBV6-5, the J gene TRBJ1-5, with D hard to call. Germline lookup yields CDR1 MNHEY and CDR2 SVGAGI. The CDR3 has 12 residues. V was trimmed by 6 bases and J by 4 bases, leaving 7 bases between them.

The V call is TRBV4-1, the J call TRBJ2-3, with a possible D match to TRBD1 (5 bases). This CDR3 spans 15 amino acids. Per germline, CDR1 MGHRA and CDR2 YSYEKL. Trimming stripped 4 bases from V and 1 base from J, with 12 bases between. The CDR3 coding sequence is TGCGCCAGCAGCCCTTGGGCAGGGCGCACAGATACGCAGTATTTT. This encodes CASSPWAGRTDTQYF.

The chain combines TRBV5-6 with TRBJ2-5; 7 nucleotides agree with TRBD1. CDR3 length: 14 amino acids. Looked up from germline, CDR1 is SGHDT and CDR2 is YYEEEE. Unmatched junction bases numbered 7, after V lost 6 bases and J lost 2 bases. CDR3: CASTRGGTQETQYF. CDR3 nucleotides: TGTGCCAGCACCCGAGGGGGCACACAAGAGACCCAGTACTTC.